The 23 T cell receptor beta chains in this list originate from one sample, sequenced in a study of regulatory T cells in long-lasting Graves disease. Construction of TCR beta libraries relied on iRepertoire HTBI primers and on Arm-PCR targeting CDR3 regions. MiXCR was run by TCRdb on the multiplex PCR reads, yielding one entry per CDR3 protein. The table includes 350,000 to 400,000 distinct CDR3 sequences, roughly 16% detected once. As to time point: newly diagnosed GD, antithyroid drugs for less than 3 months. After RNA was extracted from PBMCs, the TCR library was made from it. These data also formed part of another study, on T cells in Graves' hyperthyroidism and ophthalmopathy.

The specimen comprised peripheral blood mononuclear cells (PBMCs), sampled at new diagnosis, from a patient treated with antithyroid drugs. The receptors originated from a woman between 18 and 30 years old with Graves disease.

The table lists this clonotype with many counts. This sequence joins TRBV2 and TRBJ2-5; 10 bases fit TRBD2. CDR1 is SNHLY and CDR2 is FYNNEI in the germline V gene. The V and J ends lost 2 bases and 4 bases, in that order; junction bases with no gene match: 4. The CDR3 spans 15 residues. The CDR3, as DNA: TGTGCCAGCAGTGAATCATCTAGCGGGGGAGAGACCCAGTACTTC. Protein sequence: CASSESSSGGETQYF.

The sample holds many counts of this clonotype. The V call is TRBV5-1, the J call TRBJ1-5, with a tentative D call TRBD1 (5 bases). CDR1 SGHRS and CDR2 YFSETQ come from the germline V gene. Trimming pared 0 bases from V and 5 bases from J, leaving 12 bases between. The CDR3 extends over 15 amino acids. The CDR3 DNA reads TGCGCCAGCAGCTTGGGGGGAGGGGCGGATCAGCCCCAGCATTTT. Its translation: CASSLGGGADQPQHF.

This chain uses TRBV4-2 with TRBJ2-3; possibly TRBD1 or TRBD2 for D (6 bases each). V was clipped by 1 base and J by 2 bases, with 10 bases between them. Germline-derived CDR1 and CDR2 are LGHNA and YNFKEQ. This CDR3 spans 15 amino acids. CDR3 region: CASSQAGADTDTQYF. In nucleotides, the CDR3 is TGTGCCAGCAGCCAAGCGGGGGCAGACACAGATACGCAGTATTTT.

This clonotype was counted between two and nine times. The chain couples TRBV5-1 to TRBJ2-1; D uncertain. CDR3 length equals 10 residues. V lost 7 bases to trimming and J lost 10 bases, with 9 bases between them. In germline, CDR1 is SGHRS, CDR2 YFSETQ. The CDR3 nucleotides read TGCGCCAGCGGTCAAGGGGAGCAGTTCTTC. Protein sequence: CASGQGEQFF.

Turning to this clonotype: One end of the junction does not line up with germline, which may come from a read error. The chain is built from TRBV4-1 and TRBJ2-1, with 9 bases aligning to TRBD2. Germline V gene data show CDR1 as MGHRA and CDR2 as YSYEKL. The CDR3 consists of 14 residues. The CDR3 here is CASGGGRAYNDQFF. In nucleotides, the CDR3 is TGCGCCAGCGGGGGCGGGAGGGCCTACAATGATCAGTTCTTC.

This clonotype was seen a handful of times. The chain employs TRBV25-1 and TRBJ2-3; 7 bases fit TRBD1. The length of the CDR3 is 16 residues. Germline V gene lookup returns CDR1 MGHDK and CDR2 SYGVNS. V dropped 6 bases and J dropped 3; count of bases not matched to a gene: 12. This chain's CDR3 is CASRAPTGIKTDTQYF. The CDR3 DNA is TGTGCCAGCAGGGCCCCGACAGGGATTAAGACAGATACGCAGTATTTT.

This clonotype has at least ten counts. The rearrangement links TRBV7-2 to TRBJ1-1; D is perhaps TRBD1 (5 bases). The germline gives CDR1 SGHTA, CDR2 FQGNSA. V was pared by 5 bases and J by 3 bases, with 13 bases between. The CDR3 is made up of 14 amino acids. The CDR3 nucleotides read TGTGCCAGCAGCAACAGACAGCCTTACACTGAAGCTTTCTTT. This sequence encodes CASSNRQPYTEAFF.

This clonotype was recorded at least ten times. V usage is TRBV20-1 and J usage is TRBJ2-5; D may be TRBD2 (5 bases). CDR3 size: 15 residues. Germline assignment: CDR1 DFQATT and CDR2 SNEGSKA (reference sequence). V lost 6 bases and J lost 0, with 17 bases in between. The CDR3 DNA follows: TGCAGTGCCAACCCTAGCCCCCCGTACCAAGAGACCCAGTACTTC. It codes for CSANPSPPYQETQYF.

In this sample, this clonotype turned up many times. The V call is TRBV18, the J call TRBJ2-3; the match to TRBD2 covers 8 bases. J gave up 0 bases and V 2 bases, and 4 bases lay outside the gene matches. The CDR3 spans 16 residues. Looked up from germline, CDR1 is KGHSH and CDR2 is LQKENI. The CDR3 is CASSPVTSVSTDTQYF. CDR3 bases: TGTGCCAGCTCACCAGTGACTAGCGTTAGCACAGATACGCAGTATTTT.

This clonotype was found many times. This rearrangement joins TRBV3-1 to TRBJ1-4; maybe TRBD1 (5 bases). V lost 0 bases and J 6 bases, leaving 14 bases between the germline ends. Germline CDR1 reads LGHDT; CDR2 reads YNNKEL (reference sequence). This CDR3 has 16 residues. The CDR3 sequence is CASSQDEGAAYEKLFF. CDR3 coding DNA: TGTGCCAGCAGCCAAGATGAAGGGGCGGCATATGAAAAACTGTTTTTT.

In this sample, this clonotype turned up many times. Sequence at one end of the junction differs from germline and may be a read error. The V and J genes are TRBV7-8 and TRBJ1-5, with D maybe TRBD1 (6 bases). CDR3 length: 15 residues. Per germline, CDR1 SGHVS and CDR2 FQNEAQ. CDR3 amino acids: CASSLAGAGNQPQHF. The CDR3 DNA reads TGCGCCAGCAGCTTGGCGGGGGCTGGAAATCAGCCCCAGCATTTT. Full variable domain (remainder filled in from reference TRBV7-8 and TRBJ1-5): GAGVSQSPRYKVAKRGQDVALRCDPISGHVSLFWYQQALGQGPEFLTYFQNEAQLDKSGLPSDRFFAERPEGSVSTLKIQRTQQEDSAVYLCASSLAGAGNQPQHFGDGTRLSIL.

The chain is built from TRBV15 and TRBJ2-1, with D perhaps TRBD2 (6 bases). CDR3 length: 16 amino acids. Germline lookup yields CDR1 LNHNV and CDR2 YYDKDF (reference sequence). Trimming cost V 1 base and J 8 bases, with 18 bases left between them. The CDR3 sequence: CATSRGQKAGGDEQFF. In nucleotides, the CDR3 is TGTGCCACCAGCAGAGGCCAAAAAGCGGGCGGCGATGAGCAGTTCTTC.

In this sample, this clonotype turned up many times. The V and J genes are TRBV10-2 and TRBJ1-4, with TRBD1 matching over 10 bases. V dropped 7 bases and J dropped 7; count of bases not matched to a gene: 9. Germline V gene data show CDR1 as WSHSY and CDR2 as SAAADI. CDR3 length: 15 residues. The CDR3 loop is CASKDRGPGGEKLFF. The CDR3 nucleotides read TGCGCCAGCAAAGACAGGGGGCCGGGGGGTGAAAAACTGTTTTTT.

Only a few counts were recorded for this clonotype. The junction departs from germline at one end; a sequencing error may be responsible. This chain uses TRBV2 with TRBJ2-4; D is ambiguous. Germline values: CDR1 SNHLY, CDR2 FYNNEI. The CDR3 length is 12 residues. DNA of the CDR3: TGTGCCAGCAGTGAAGGTGTGCCGGCGCTGGTCTTC. Protein sequence: CASSEGVPALVF. The whole variable domain, filled in from reference TRBV2 and TRBJ2-4, reads EPEVTQTPSHQVTQMGQEVILRCVPISNHLYFYWYRQILGQKVEFLVSFYNNEISEKSEIFDDQFSVERPDGSNFTLKIRSTKLEDSAMYFCASSEGVPALVFGAGTRLSVL.

This clonotype was counted only a few times. V and J are TRBV6-9 and TRBJ2-2; no firm D call. Germline V gene data show CDR1 as MNHGY and CDR2 as SVAAGI. The CDR3 extends over 15 amino acids. V gave up 3 bases and J gave up 6 bases, with 14 bases separating them. DNA of the CDR3: TGTGCCAGCAGTTACTCCACGCTTGTAGCCGGGGAGCTGTTTTTT. Residues: CASSYSTLVAGELFF.

This clonotype was picked up many times. This chain's CDR3 is CASSFGLGGGSPLHF. As DNA, the CDR3 is TGTGCCAGCAGTTTTGGCCTCGGGGGAGGGTCACCCCTCCACTTT. The V gene is TRBV12-3 or TRBV12-4, the J gene TRBJ1-6; a weak D match, TRBD1 (5 bases). Trimming left V 3 bases short and J 10 bases short, with 16 bases between. CDR3 length: 15 amino acids.

The table lists this clonotype with a few counts. The rearrangement uses TRBV24-1 and TRBJ2-7, with 9 bases matching TRBD2. This CDR3 is built from 14 residues. Germline trimming cut 2 bases from V and 5 bases from J; bases unmatched to any gene: 3. Germline values: CDR1 KGHDR, CDR2 SFDVKD. CDR3 DNA sequence: TGTGCCACCAGTGATTGGTCTAGCGGGAACGAGCAGTACTTC. It encodes CATSDWSSGNEQYF.

This clonotype was observed at least ten times. The chain has TRBV7-3 and TRBJ2-3; 7 bases are a match to TRBD2. V was clipped by 2 bases and J by 7 bases; unmatched bases: 15. The CDR3 has 17 residues. Per germline, CDR1 SGHTA and CDR2 FQGTGA. The CDR3 nucleotides are TGTGCCAGCAGCTTAGGACCAATTAGCGGGTCTTCGAATACGCAGTATTTT. Amino acid sequence: CASSLGPISGSSNTQYF.

This clonotype has a count of ten or more. The rearrangement joins TRBV5-6 to TRBJ2-7; D call uncertain. The CDR3 totals 13 residues. The germline CDR1 and CDR2 sequences are SGHDT and YYEEEE. V was pared by 3 bases and J by 3 bases, with 10 bases between. For the CDR3, the DNA is TGTGCCAGCAGCTACCACGGAAGCTACGAGCAGTACTTC. Translation gives CASSYHGSYEQYF.

The sample holds a few counts of this clonotype. This chain connects TRBV20-1 to TRBJ1-5, with 7 bases fitting TRBD1. Germline CDR1 reads DFQATT; CDR2 reads SNEGSKA (reference sequence). V lost 3 bases, J lost 2 bases, and 10 bases stayed unmatched. The CDR3 is 16 amino acids. CDR3 DNA: TGCAGTGCTAGCCTAGTGGGAACAGGGGGCAATCAGCCCCAGCATTTT. This codes for CSASLVGTGGNQPQHF.

This clonotype was seen many times. Germline is not matched at one junction end, which may reflect a read error. This rearrangement joins TRBV7-7 to TRBJ2-1; the D gene is possibly TRBD1 (6 bases). There are 13 residues in the CDR3. Germline V lookup: CDR1 SSHAT, CDR2 FNYEAQ (reference sequence). CDR3 region: CASSLWGTNEQFF. In nucleotides, the CDR3 is TGTGCTAGCAGCTTATGGGGGACAAATGAGCAGTTCTTC. Based on the CDR3 plus reference TRBV7-7 and TRBJ2-1, the full variable domain is GAGVSQSPRYKVTKRGQDVTLRCDPISSHATLYWYQQALGQGPEFLTYFNYEAQPDKSGLPSDRFSAERPEGSISTLTIQRTEQRDSAMYRCASSLWGTNEQFFGPGTRLTVL.

This clonotype was counted many times. The gene calls are TRBV5-1 and TRBJ2-5; D is ambiguous. The CDR3 consists of 11 residues. Trimming pared 5 bases from V and 5 bases from J, leaving 7 bases between. Germline V gene lookup returns CDR1 SGHRS and CDR2 YFSETQ. CDR3 in amino acids: CASRLMETQYF. The CDR3 nucleotides are TGCGCCAGCAGGTTGATGGAGACCCAGTACTTC.

This sequence joins TRBV6-2 or TRBV6-3 and TRBJ2-1; D might be TRBD2 (5 bases). The J call may be wrong; the DNA end is better matched by TRBJ2-7. Looked up from germline, CDR1 is MNHEY and CDR2 is SVGEGT. This CDR3 comprises 11 residues. The CDR3 bases are TGTGCCAGCAGGTTCCGGGAAGAGCAGTACTTC. Its protein is CASRFREEQYF.